This record covers a single T cell receptor beta chain. This entry belongs to a study of OX40 agonist ivuxolimab in advanced cancers. The CDR3 spans 15 residues. Germline V lookup: CDR1 KGHSH, CDR2 LQKENI. Unmatched junction bases numbered 3, after V lost 5 bases and J lost 0 bases. Measured with immunoSEQ multiplex PCR; TCRdb has only the in-frame clones, and not every one. The sample lists 55,000 to 80,000 clones; 87% were seen once. The chain recombines TRBV18 with TRBJ2-7; 11 bases match TRBD1. This sequence was found in an adult with an advanced solid tumor such as melanoma, head and neck, liver or kidney cancer. The specimen was CD4+ or CD8+ T cells sorted from blood, collected in a trial of the OX40 agonist ivuxolimab. CDR3 loop: CASSGGTGGSYEQYF. The CDR3 DNA reads as TGTGCCAGCTCAGGGGGGACAGGGGGCTCCTACGAGCAGTACTTC.